The source of this T cell receptor (beta chain) is a study of CD8 T cells in Susac syndrome. With V trimmed by 6 bases and J by 5 bases, 13 bases remained unmatched. CDR3 size: 15 residues. Per germline, CDR1 SEHNR and CDR2 FQNEAQ (reference sequence). RNA, at 0.5 to 1 ug, was reverse transcribed with random hexamers. Via MiXCR, TCRdb re-called the immunoSEQ multiplex PCR reads, giving one row per CDR3 protein. Counted here are approximately 160,000 distinct CDR3 sequences, approximately 93% occurring once; the ten biggest clones make up around 0.093%. The receptor was derived from a human donor with multiple sclerosis. Source material: CD4+ T cells from PBMCs. The chain links TRBV7-9 to TRBJ2-7, with 7 positions matching TRBD1. The CDR3 loop reads CASSLRTGSTNEQYF. The CDR3, as DNA: TGTGCCAGCAGTTTAAGGACAGGCAGTACCAACGAGCAGTACTTC.